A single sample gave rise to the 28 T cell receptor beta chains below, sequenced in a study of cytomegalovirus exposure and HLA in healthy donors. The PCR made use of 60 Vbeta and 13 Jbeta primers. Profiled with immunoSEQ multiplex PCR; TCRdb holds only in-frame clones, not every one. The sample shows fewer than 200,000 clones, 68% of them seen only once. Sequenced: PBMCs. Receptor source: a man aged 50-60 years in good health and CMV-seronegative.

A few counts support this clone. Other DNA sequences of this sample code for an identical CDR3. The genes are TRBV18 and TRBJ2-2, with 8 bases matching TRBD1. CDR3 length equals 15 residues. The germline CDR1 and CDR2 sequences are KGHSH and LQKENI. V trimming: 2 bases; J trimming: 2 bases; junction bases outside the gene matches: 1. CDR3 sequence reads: CASSPGQGNTGELFF. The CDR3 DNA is TGTGCCAGCTCACCAGGACAGGGAAACACCGGGGAGCTGTTTTTT.

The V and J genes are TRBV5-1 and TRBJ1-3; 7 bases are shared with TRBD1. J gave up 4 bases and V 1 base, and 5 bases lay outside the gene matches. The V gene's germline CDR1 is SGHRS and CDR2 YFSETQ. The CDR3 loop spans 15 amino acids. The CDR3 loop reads CASSLKQGYGNTIYF. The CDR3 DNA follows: TGCGCCAGCAGCTTGAAACAGGGGTACGGAAACACCATATATTTT. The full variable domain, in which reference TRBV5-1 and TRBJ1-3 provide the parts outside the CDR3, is KAGVTQTPRYLIKTRGQQVTLSCSPISGHRSVSWYQQTPGQGLQFLFEYFSETQRNKGNFPGRFSGRQFSNSRSEMNVSTLELGDSALYLCASSLKQGYGNTIYFGEGSWLTVV.

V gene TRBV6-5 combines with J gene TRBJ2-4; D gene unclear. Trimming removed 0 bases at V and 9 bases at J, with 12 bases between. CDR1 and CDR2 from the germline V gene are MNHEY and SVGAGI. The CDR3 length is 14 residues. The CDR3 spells CASSYSTSGGIQYF. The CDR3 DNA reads TGTGCCAGCAGTTACTCGACGTCAGGTGGCATTCAGTACTTC.

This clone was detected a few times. The CDR3 coding sequence is TGTGCCAGCAGTGCGGGCTCTGGAAACACCATATATTTT. It is translated as CASSAGSGNTIYF. The chain links TRBV2 to TRBJ1-3; unclear D gene. V shed 4 bases and J shed 0 bases, with 4 bases lying between them. Germline CDR1 reads SNHLY; CDR2 reads FYNNEI. The CDR3 covers 13 residues.

The chain's CDR3 is CASSNLLAGGSDTQYF. The CDR3 nucleotides are TGTGCCAGCAGCAACCTACTAGCGGGGGGCTCAGATACGCAGTATTTT. V and J are TRBV2 and TRBJ2-3; 12 bases are shared with TRBD2. The trim removed 6 bases at V and 4 bases at J, leaving 8 bases unmatched. The CDR3 extends over 16 amino acids. Looked up from germline, CDR1 is SNHLY and CDR2 is FYNNEI.

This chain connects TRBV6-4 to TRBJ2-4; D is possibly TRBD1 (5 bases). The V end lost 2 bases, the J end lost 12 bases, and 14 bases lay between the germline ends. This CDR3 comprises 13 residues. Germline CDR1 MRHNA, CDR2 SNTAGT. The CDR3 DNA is TGTGCCAGCAGTGACGTGAAGGGGCAGCGTCAGTACTTC. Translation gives CASSDVKGQRQYF.

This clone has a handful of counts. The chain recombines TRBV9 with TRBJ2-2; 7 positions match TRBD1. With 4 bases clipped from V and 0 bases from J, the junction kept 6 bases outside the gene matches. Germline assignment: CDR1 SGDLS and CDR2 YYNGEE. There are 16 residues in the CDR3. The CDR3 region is CASSLRTGSNTGELFF. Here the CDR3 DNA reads TGTGCCAGCAGCCTGAGGACAGGTTCGAACACCGGGGAGCTGTTTTTT.

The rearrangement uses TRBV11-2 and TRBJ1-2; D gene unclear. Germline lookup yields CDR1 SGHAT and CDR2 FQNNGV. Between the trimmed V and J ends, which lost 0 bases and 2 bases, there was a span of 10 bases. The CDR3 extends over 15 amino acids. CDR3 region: CASSLDLAGNYGYTF. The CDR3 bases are TGTGCCAGCAGCTTAGATCTAGCGGGGAACTATGGCTACACCTTC.

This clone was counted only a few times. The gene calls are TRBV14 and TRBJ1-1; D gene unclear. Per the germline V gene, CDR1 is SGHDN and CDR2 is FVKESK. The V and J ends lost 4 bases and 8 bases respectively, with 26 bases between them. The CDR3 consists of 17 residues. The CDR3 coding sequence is TGTGCCAGCAGCCTTATTACTCCGGGAGCCCTGATTAAGGAAGCTTTCTTT. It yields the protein CASSLITPGALIKEAFF.

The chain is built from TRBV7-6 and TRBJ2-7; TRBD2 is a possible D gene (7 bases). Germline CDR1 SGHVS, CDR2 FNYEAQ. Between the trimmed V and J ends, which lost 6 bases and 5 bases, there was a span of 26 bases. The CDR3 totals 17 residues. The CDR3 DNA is TGTGCCAGCAGTCGGAGGGGGGGTGGACCCCCTTGGGACGAGCAGTACTTC. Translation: CASSRRGGGPPWDEQYF.

CDR3 coding DNA: TGTGCCAGCTCACCACCGAGGGGACAGGGTGATCACGAGCAGTACTTC. As protein: CASSPPRGQGDHEQYF. The chain is built from TRBV18 and TRBJ2-7; the match to TRBD1 covers 9 bases. Losses at the gene ends were 0 bases for V and 5 bases for J; bases not matched to a gene: 8. This CDR3 contains 16 residues. Germline CDR1 and CDR2: KGHSH and LQKENI.

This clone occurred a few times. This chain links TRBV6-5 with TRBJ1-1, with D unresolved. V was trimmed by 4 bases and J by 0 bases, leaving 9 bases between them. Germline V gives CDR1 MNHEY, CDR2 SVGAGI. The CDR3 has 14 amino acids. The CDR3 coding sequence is TGTGCCAGCAGTTTCGAGGGCTTGAACACTGAAGCTTTCTTT. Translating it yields CASSFEGLNTEAFF.

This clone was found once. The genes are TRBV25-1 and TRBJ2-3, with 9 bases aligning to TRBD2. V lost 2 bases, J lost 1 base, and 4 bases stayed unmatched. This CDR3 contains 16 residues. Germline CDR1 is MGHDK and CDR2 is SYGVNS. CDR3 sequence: CASSEGGGARTDTQYF. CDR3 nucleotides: TGTGCCAGCAGTGAAGGCGGGGGGGCCCGCACAGATACGCAGTATTTT.

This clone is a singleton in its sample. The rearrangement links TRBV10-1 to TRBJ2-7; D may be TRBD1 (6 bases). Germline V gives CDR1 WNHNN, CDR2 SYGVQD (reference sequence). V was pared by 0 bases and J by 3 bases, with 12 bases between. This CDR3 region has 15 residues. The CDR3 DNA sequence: TGCGCCAGCAGTGAGTCGGGGGCCGGGGACTACGAGCAGTACTTC. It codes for CASSESGAGDYEQYF.

The CDR3 sequence: CASSNRVDTGELFF. The CDR3 DNA is TGTGCCAGCAGCAACAGGGTGGACACCGGGGAGCTGTTTTTT. V and J are TRBV11-2 and TRBJ2-2; a weak D match, TRBD1 (6 bases). Deletions cut 5 bases from V and 3 bases from J, with 10 bases between. The CDR3 covers 14 residues. Germline assignment: CDR1 SGHAT and CDR2 FQNNGV. Full variable domain (missing parts from reference TRBV11-2 and TRBJ2-2): EAGVAQSPRYKIIEKRQSVAFWCNPISGHATLYWYQQILGQGPKLLIQFQNNGVVDDSQLPKDRFSAERLKGVDSTLKIQPAKLEDSAVYLCASSNRVDTGELFFGEGSRLTVL.

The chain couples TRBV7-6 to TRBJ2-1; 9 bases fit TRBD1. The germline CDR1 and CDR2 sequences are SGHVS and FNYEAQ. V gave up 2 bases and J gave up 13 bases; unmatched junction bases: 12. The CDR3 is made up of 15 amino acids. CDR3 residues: CASSLIGDRASTQFF. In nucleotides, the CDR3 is TGTGCCAGCAGCTTAATAGGGGACAGGGCGTCTACTCAGTTCTTC. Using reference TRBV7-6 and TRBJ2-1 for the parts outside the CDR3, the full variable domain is GAGVSQSPRYKVTKRGQDVALRCDPISGHVSLYWYRQALGQGPEFLTYFNYEAQQDKSGLPNDRFSAERPEGSISTLTIQRTEQRDSAMYRCASSLIGDRASTQFFGPGTRLTVL.

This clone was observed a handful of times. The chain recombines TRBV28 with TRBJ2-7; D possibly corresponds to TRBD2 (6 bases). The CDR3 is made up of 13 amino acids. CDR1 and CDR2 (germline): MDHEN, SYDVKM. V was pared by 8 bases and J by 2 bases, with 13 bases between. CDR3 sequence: CASGLATPYEQYF. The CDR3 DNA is TGTGCCAGCGGGCTAGCGACCCCCTACGAGCAGTACTTC.

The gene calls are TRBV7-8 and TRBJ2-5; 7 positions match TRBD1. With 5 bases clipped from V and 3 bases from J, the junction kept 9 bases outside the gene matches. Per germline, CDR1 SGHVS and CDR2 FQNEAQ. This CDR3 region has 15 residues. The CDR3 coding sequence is TGTGCCAGCAGCCCCGCGACAGGGTTGGAAGAGACCCAGTACTTC. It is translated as CASSPATGLEETQYF.

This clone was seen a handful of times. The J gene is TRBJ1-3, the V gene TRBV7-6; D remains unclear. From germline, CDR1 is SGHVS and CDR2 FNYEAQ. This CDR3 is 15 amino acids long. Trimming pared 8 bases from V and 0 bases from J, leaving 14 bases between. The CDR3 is CASSLAVSSGNTIYF. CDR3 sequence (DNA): TGTGCCAGCTCCCTAGCGGTGAGCTCTGGAAACACCATATATTTT.

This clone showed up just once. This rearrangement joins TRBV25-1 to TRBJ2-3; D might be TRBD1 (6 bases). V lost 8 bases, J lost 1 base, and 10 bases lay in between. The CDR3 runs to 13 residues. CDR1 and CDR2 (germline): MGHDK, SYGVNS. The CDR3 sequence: CASRHRGTDTQYF. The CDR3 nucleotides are TGTGCCAGCCGGCACAGGGGCACAGATACGCAGTATTTT.

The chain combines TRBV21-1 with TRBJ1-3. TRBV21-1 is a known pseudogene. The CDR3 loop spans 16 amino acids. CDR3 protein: CASSKERLRSGNTIYF. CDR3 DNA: TGTGCCAGCAGCAAAGAGCGGCTCCGCTCTGGAAACACCATATATTTT.

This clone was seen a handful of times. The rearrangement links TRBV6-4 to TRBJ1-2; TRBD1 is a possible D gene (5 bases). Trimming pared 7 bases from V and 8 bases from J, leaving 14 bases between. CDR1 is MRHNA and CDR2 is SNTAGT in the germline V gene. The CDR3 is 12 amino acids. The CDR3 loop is CASKEEWGGYTF. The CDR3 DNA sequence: TGTGCCAGCAAAGAAGAATGGGGCGGCTACACCTTC.

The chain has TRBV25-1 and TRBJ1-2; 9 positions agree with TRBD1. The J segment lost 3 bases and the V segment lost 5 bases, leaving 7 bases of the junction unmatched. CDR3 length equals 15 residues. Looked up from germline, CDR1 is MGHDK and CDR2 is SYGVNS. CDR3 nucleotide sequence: TGTGCCAGCAGTCCAGGGGACAGGGACTACTATGGCTACACCTTC. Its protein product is CASSPGDRDYYGYTF.

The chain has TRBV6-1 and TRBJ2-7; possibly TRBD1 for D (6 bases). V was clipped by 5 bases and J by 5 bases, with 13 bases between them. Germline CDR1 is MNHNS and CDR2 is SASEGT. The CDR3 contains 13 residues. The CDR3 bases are TGTGCCAGCAGTAATCCCGGACAGAACGAGCAGTACTTC. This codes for CASSNPGQNEQYF.

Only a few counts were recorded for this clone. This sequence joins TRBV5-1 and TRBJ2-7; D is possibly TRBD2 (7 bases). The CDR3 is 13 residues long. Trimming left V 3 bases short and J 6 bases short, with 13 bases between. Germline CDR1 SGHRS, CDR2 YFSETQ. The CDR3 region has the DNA TGCGCCAGCAGCTGGACGGCGGGGGCCGAGCAGTACTTC. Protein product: CASSWTAGAEQYF.

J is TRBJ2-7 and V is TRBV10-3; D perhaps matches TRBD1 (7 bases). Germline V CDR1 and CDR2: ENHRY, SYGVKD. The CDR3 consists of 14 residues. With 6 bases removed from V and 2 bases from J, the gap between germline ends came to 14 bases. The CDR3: CAIREGQTPYEQYF. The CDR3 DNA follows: TGTGCCATCAGGGAGGGACAGACACCCTACGAGCAGTACTTC.

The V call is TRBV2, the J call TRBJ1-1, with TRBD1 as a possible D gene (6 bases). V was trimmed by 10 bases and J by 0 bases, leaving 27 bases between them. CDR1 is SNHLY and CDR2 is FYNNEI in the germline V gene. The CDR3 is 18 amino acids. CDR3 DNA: TGTGCCACTGCGACGAGGGGGAAGTTAAGTAGGGTGAACACTGAAGCTTTCTTT. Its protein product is CATATRGKLSRVNTEAFF.

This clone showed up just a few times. This chain's CDR3 is CASGYKGDSNQPQHF. In nucleotides, the CDR3 is TGTGCCAGCGGCTATAAAGGGGATAGCAATCAGCCCCAGCATTTT. The genes are TRBV7-2 and TRBJ1-5, with D tentatively TRBD1 (5 bases). Looked up from germline, CDR1 is SGHTA and CDR2 is FQGNSA. There are 15 residues in the CDR3. V shed 8 bases and J shed 0 bases, with 14 bases lying between them.